One TCR beta chain is described in this entry. Deletions cut 2 bases from V and 5 bases from J, with 9 bases between. The CDR3 runs 13 residues. Germline V lookup: CDR1 SGHTA, CDR2 FQGTGA. These data come from a study of CD8+CD57+ T cells in acquired aplastic anemia. Whoever was chosen for sequencing had shown CD8+CD57+ cell expansion by flow cytometry. The study profiled TCR beta VDJ and CDR3 using genomic DNA as template. TCRdb ran MiXCR on the reads and lists one entry per CDR3 protein. Counted here are some 160,000 distinct CDR3 sequences, around 48% occurring once; the ten biggest clones make up about 30%.

This receptor was taken from a human donor with aplastic anemia. This sequence joins TRBV7-3 and TRBJ2-5, with D uncertain. Sequencing was carried out using sorted CD4+, CD8+, or CD8+CD57+ T cells (not recorded which) from PBMCs. In DNA form, the CDR3 reads TGTGCCAGCAGCTTAGAGGTTTGGGAGACCCAGTACTTC. Its translation is CASSLEVWETQYF.